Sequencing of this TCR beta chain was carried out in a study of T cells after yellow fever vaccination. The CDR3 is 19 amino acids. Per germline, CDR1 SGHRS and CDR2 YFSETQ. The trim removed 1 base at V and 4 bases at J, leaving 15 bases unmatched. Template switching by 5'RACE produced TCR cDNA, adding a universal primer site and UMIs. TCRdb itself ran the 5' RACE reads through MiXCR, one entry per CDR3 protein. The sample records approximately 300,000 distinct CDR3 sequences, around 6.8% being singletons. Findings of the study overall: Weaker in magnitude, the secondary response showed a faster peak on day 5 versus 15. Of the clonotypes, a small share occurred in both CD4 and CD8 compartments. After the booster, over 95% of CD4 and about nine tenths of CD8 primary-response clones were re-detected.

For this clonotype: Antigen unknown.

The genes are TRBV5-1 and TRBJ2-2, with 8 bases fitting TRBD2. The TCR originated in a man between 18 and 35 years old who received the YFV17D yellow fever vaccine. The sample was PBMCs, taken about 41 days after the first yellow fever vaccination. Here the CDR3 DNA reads TGCGCCAGCAGCTTGCAGCCACGTCTAGCGGGTGCGAGCACCGGGGAGCTGTTTTTT. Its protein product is CASSLQPRLAGASTGELFF.